The 14 T cell receptor beta chains below come from one sample, sequenced in a study of identical twins. TCRdb independently ran MiXCR on the 5' RACE reads; one entry per CDR3 protein. The data contain 260,000 or so distinct CDR3 sequences, 6% to 8% of them singletons. These data also featured in a second study, about yellow fever vaccine responses in identical twins.

The source material was CD8+ T cells sorted from blood. These receptors all stem from a woman under 30 in good health.

The chain has TRBV28 and TRBJ1-4; TRBD1 aligns across 7 bases. The CDR3 has 11 residues. Germline V gene lookup returns CDR1 MDHEN and CDR2 SYDVKM. CDR3 in amino acids: CATGRSEKLFF. CDR3 bases: TGTGCGACAGGGAGGAGTGAAAAACTGTTTTTT.

In this sample, this clonotype turned up many times. The rearrangement uses TRBV29-1 and TRBJ1-2; D possibly corresponds to TRBD1 (5 bases). V gave up 6 bases and J gave up 2 bases, with 7 bases separating them. This CDR3 is 11 amino acids long. Germline lookup yields CDR1 SQVTM and CDR2 ANQGSEA. This CDR3 reads CSVGDNYGYTF. CDR3 nucleotide sequence: TGCAGCGTGGGGGACAACTATGGCTACACCTTC.

This clonotype showed up many times. The CDR3: CASSDPDRNEQFF. CDR3 DNA sequence: TGTGCCAGCAGCGACCCCGACCGAAATGAGCAGTTCTTC. The chain uses TRBV7-2 and TRBJ2-1; D is unclear. Germline loops: CDR1 SGHTA, CDR2 FQGNSA. CDR3 length: 13 residues. V was clipped by 5 bases and J by 7 bases, with 12 bases between them.

The chain is built from TRBV25-1 and TRBJ1-2, with a weak D call TRBD1 (5 bases). Germline CDR1 MGHDK, CDR2 SYGVNS. Trimming cost V 3 bases and J 4 bases, with 15 bases left between them. The CDR3 is 15 amino acids. This chain's CDR3 is CASSDLMTGGYGYTF. DNA for the CDR3: TGTGCCAGCAGTGATCTTATGACTGGGGGCTATGGCTACACCTTC.

The chain recombines TRBV10-3 with TRBJ2-5; 9 bases align to TRBD2. There are 16 residues in the CDR3. The V segment lost 4 bases and the J segment 1 base; nucleotides outside the gene matches: 7. Per germline, CDR1 ENHRY and CDR2 SYGVKD. CDR3 protein: CAISGSQREAQETQYF. The CDR3, as DNA: TGTGCCATCAGTGGCTCCCAGCGGGAGGCCCAAGAGACCCAGTACTTC.

The V and J genes are TRBV18 and TRBJ1-3, with D perhaps TRBD1 (6 bases). Germline CDR1 is KGHSH and CDR2 is LQKENI. This CDR3 contains 15 residues. Trimming left V 0 bases short and J 1 base short, with 7 bases between. CDR3 residues: CASSPPGTSGNTIYF. CDR3 DNA: TGTGCCAGCTCACCACCGGGGACATCTGGAAACACCATATATTTT.

At least ten counts were recorded for this clonotype. The gene calls are TRBV12-3 or TRBV12-4 and TRBJ1-2, with D perhaps matching TRBD1 (5 bases). The CDR3 is made up of 13 amino acids. V was shortened by 7 bases and J by 6 bases, with 15 bases between the two germline ends. DNA of the CDR3: TGTGCCAGCACTACTCAAGGGGAGGATGGCTACACCTTC. This translates into CASTTQGEDGYTF.

This rearrangement joins TRBV10-2 to TRBJ1-5; a possible D gene is TRBD1 (5 bases). From germline, CDR1 is WSHSY and CDR2 SAAADI. The V and J ends lost 4 bases and 0 bases respectively, with 7 bases between them. The CDR3 extends over 14 amino acids. The CDR3 sequence is CASSGGDSNQPQHF. The CDR3 DNA sequence: TGCGCCAGCAGTGGAGGGGATAGCAATCAGCCCCAGCATTTT.

The chain combines TRBV4-1 with TRBJ2-1; maybe TRBD2 (5 bases). The CDR3 contains 18 residues. Germline V gene sequence: CDR1 MGHRA, CDR2 YSYEKL. Trimming stripped 3 bases from V and 4 bases from J, with 22 bases between. CDR3 region: CASSHPSVASGGYNEQFF. DNA of the CDR3: TGCGCCAGCAGCCACCCGTCAGTAGCGAGCGGCGGATACAATGAGCAGTTCTTC.

The table lists this clonotype with many counts. The chain employs TRBV3-1 and TRBJ2-3; 7 bases line up with TRBD1. Germline CDR1 and CDR2: LGHDT and YNNKEL (reference sequence). This CDR3 has 15 residues. V was clipped by 3 bases and J by 6 bases; unmatched bases: 9. CDR3 loop: CASSQAGQERDTQYF. The DNA for the CDR3 is TGTGCCAGCAGCCAGGCAGGACAGGAGAGGGATACGCAGTATTTT.

This chain joins TRBV5-5 and TRBJ1-6, with a weak D call TRBD1 (6 bases). From germline, CDR1 is SGHKS and CDR2 YYEKEE (reference sequence). This CDR3 contains 15 residues. The V and J ends lost 2 bases and 9 bases respectively, with 15 bases between them. CDR3 amino acids: CASSFTDGGSSPLHF. Written as DNA, the CDR3 is TGTGCCAGCAGCTTTACGGACGGGGGCAGTTCACCCCTCCACTTT.

The V call is TRBV5-1, the J call TRBJ2-7; 13 bases match TRBD2. The germline V gene has CDR1 SGHRS and CDR2 YFSETQ. The CDR3 runs 14 residues. With 3 bases clipped from V and 6 bases from J, the junction kept 3 bases outside the gene matches. The CDR3 reads CASSWTSGSGEQYF. Written as DNA, the CDR3 is TGCGCCAGCAGCTGGACTAGCGGGAGTGGCGAGCAGTACTTC.

This sequence joins TRBV5-1 and TRBJ2-7, with 14 nucleotides matching TRBD2. V lost 2 bases, J lost 5 bases, and 9 bases stayed unmatched. The CDR3 loop spans 17 amino acids. Germline values: CDR1 SGHRS, CDR2 YFSETQ. The CDR3 DNA follows: TGCGCCAGCAGCTTCCGACTAGCGGGAGGGCCTCTCCACGAGCAGTACTTC. It codes for CASSFRLAGGPLHEQYF.

This clonotype was observed many times. V is TRBV5-1 and J is TRBJ2-3, with TRBD1 matching over 7 bases. The CDR3 spans 16 residues. CDR1 is SGHRS and CDR2 is YFSETQ in the germline V gene. Unmatched junction bases numbered 5, after V lost 1 base and J lost 0 bases. CDR3 coding DNA: TGCGCCAGCAGCTTGCGCCCGGGACAGAGCACAGATACGCAGTATTTT. Translation gives CASSLRPGQSTDTQYF.